This entry is about one TCR beta chain. Its cognate antigen is unknown. The CDR3 sequence is 17 residues long. V gave up 1 base and J gave up 1 base; unmatched junction bases: 9. Per the germline V gene, CDR1 is PRHDT and CDR2 is FYEKMQ (reference sequence). The data were obtained in a study of radiotherapy plus CTLA-4 blockade in lung cancer. Here immunoSEQ multiplex PCR was the method, and the copy in TCRdb shows in-frame clones only, minus some. Of approximately 85,000 clones listed, around 81% are singletons. Study-level points and caveats: An expansion of tumor-derived TCR clones occurred in blood after radiotherapy plus ipilimumab.

The chain carries TRBV13 and TRBJ2-7, with 8 bases aligning to TRBD1. Sequencing used peripheral blood, obtained from a patient treated with radiotherapy plus ipilimumab. This clonotype originated in a human donor with non-small cell lung cancer that progressed on radiotherapy plus ipilimumab. CDR3: CASSLARTGKRSYEQYF. As DNA, the CDR3 is TGTGCCAGCAGCTTAGCTCGGACAGGGAAAAGATCCTACGAGCAGTACTTC. The full variable domain, with the rest looked up from reference TRBV13 and TRBJ2-7, is AAGVIQSPRHLIKEKRETATLKCYPIPRHDTVYWYQQGPGQDPQFLISFYEKMQSDKGSIPDRFSAQQFSDYHSELNMSSLELGDSALYFCASSLARTGKRSYEQYFGPGTRLTVT.